A single T cell receptor (beta chain) is shown here with its context. Trimming removed 6 bases from V and 4 bases from J; junction bases left unmatched: 7. CDR1 SGHAT and CDR2 FQNNGV come from the germline V gene. The CDR3 is made up of 15 amino acids. This sample was included in a study of OX40 agonist ivuxolimab in advanced cancers. On the study more broadly: Every 2 weeks, patients got intravenous ivuxolimab at one of six dose levels (0.01-10 mg/kg). Anti-PD-1, anti-PD-L1 or anti-CTLA-4 therapy given earlier was allowed, and approximately 43% had some.

Assay: immunoSEQ multiplex PCR; the TCRdb copy retains only in-frame clones and omits some. Among around 70,000 clones listed, roughly four fifths were seen once. Material: CD4+ or CD8+ T cells sorted from blood, obtained in a trial of the OX40 agonist ivuxolimab. This chain connects TRBV11-2 to TRBJ2-3; TRBD2 matches 10 bases. This receptor was identified in an adult with an advanced solid tumor such as melanoma, head and neck, liver or kidney cancer. The CDR3: CASRPSSGGSDTQYF. CDR3 in DNA: TGTGCCAGCAGGCCCTCTAGCGGGGGCTCAGATACGCAGTATTTT.